The entry that follows covers one T cell receptor beta chain sequence. Its target is unknown. PCR used 60 Vbeta primers and 13 Jbeta primers. Produced via immunoSEQ multiplex PCR; TCRdb's table is partial and in-frame only. The sample has roughly 63,000 clones, more than 70% seen once. These data originate in a study of cytomegalovirus exposure and HLA in healthy donors. Findings of the study overall: Most of the TCR beta V segments (in an earlier analysis) were productive either about 87% or about 30% of the time. TCR beta sequences numbering about 17,000 were associated with HLA alleles at 0.05 false discovery rate in a later analysis.

The V segment lost 7 bases and the J segment 5 bases; nucleotides outside the gene matches: 8. The CDR3 is 15 residues long. Germline CDR1 MNHNS, CDR2 SASEGT. Material for sequencing was PBMCs. The chain carries TRBV6-1 and TRBJ2-1, with 10 bases fitting TRBD2. This clonotype was sampled from a woman in her 40s in good health and CMV-seropositive. CDR3: CASKLMSGGDNEQFF. The CDR3 DNA sequence: TGTGCCAGCAAGTTGATGAGCGGGGGGGACAATGAGCAGTTCTTC.